The 10 T cell receptor beta chains given below trace back to one sample, sequenced in a study of CD8 T cells in ankylosing spondylitis. TCRdb called the 5' RACE reads again in MiXCR, with one record for every CDR3 protein. The data show 200,000 to 300,000 distinct CDR3 sequences, approximately 8% seen once. Sequences were obtained from blood, either unsorted or a sorted T cell fraction (not recorded which). These receptors were obtained from a female donor with ankylosing spondylitis or in good health (not recorded which).

This clonotype occurred many times. The V gene is TRBV29-1, the J gene TRBJ1-1; D call uncertain. Trimming pared 8 bases from V and 4 bases from J, leaving 14 bases between. Germline V gene sequence: CDR1 SQVTM, CDR2 ANQGSEA. This CDR3 is built from 12 residues. The CDR3 region is CSYSYRGTEAFF. The CDR3 nucleotides are TGCAGCTACTCTTACCGGGGCACTGAAGCTTTCTTT.

This clonotype was seen only a few times. V is TRBV7-2 and J is TRBJ2-1, with D perhaps being TRBD1 or TRBD2 (5 bases each). V dropped 3 bases and J dropped 6 bases, with 12 bases sitting between them. This CDR3 spans 14 amino acids. CDR1 and CDR2 (germline): SGHTA, FQGNSA. The CDR3 coding sequence is TGTGCCAGCAGCTTGTACGGGGCACGCAATGAGCAGTTCTTC. This sequence encodes CASSLYGARNEQFF.

The gene calls are TRBV24-1 and TRBJ2-3, with TRBD2 as a possible D gene (6 bases). V lost 3 bases and J lost 5, with 14 bases in between. CDR3 length equals 15 residues. The V gene's germline CDR1 is KGHDR and CDR2 SFDVKD. The CDR3 sequence is CATSDHGGTLDTQYF. CDR3 DNA: TGTGCCACCAGTGATCACGGGGGAACTTTAGATACGCAGTATTTT.

This clonotype has more than one count but fewer than ten. V and J are TRBV19 and TRBJ1-1; the D gene is possibly TRBD1 (6 bases). This CDR3 contains 14 residues. Germline assignment: CDR1 LNHDA and CDR2 SQIVND (reference sequence). V was shortened by 5 bases and J by 8 bases, with 18 bases between the two germline ends. The CDR3 protein is CASSVGDNRVEAFF. The CDR3 DNA sequence: TGTGCCAGTAGTGTCGGGGACAACAGGGTGGAAGCTTTCTTT.

This clonotype has at least ten counts. CDR3 sequence: CSASPGTVDQETQYF. The CDR3 region has the DNA TGCAGTGCTAGTCCCGGGACAGTAGACCAAGAGACCCAGTACTTC. J is TRBJ2-5 and V is TRBV20-1; 7 nucleotides align to TRBD1. V shed 3 bases and J 0 bases; nucleotides not matched to a gene: 7. The CDR3 is made up of 15 amino acids. Germline V gene sequence: CDR1 DFQATT, CDR2 SNEGSKA (reference sequence).

This clonotype came up many times. The chain combines TRBV7-9 with TRBJ2-2, with TRBD2 matching 7 bases. Losses at the gene ends were 3 bases for V and 5 bases for J; bases not matched to a gene: 6. Germline CDR1 SEHNR, CDR2 FQNEAQ (reference sequence). This CDR3 region has 15 residues. CDR3 region: CASSFSGSGTGELFF. The CDR3 DNA sequence: TGTGCCAGCAGCTTTAGCGGGTCCGGGACCGGGGAGCTGTTTTTT.

In its sample, this clonotype was seen many times. The rearrangement joins TRBV6-1 to TRBJ2-3, with TRBD2 matching 7 bases. The J segment lost 2 bases and the V segment lost 6 bases, leaving 11 bases of the junction unmatched. This CDR3 is 16 amino acids long. Germline V gene lookup returns CDR1 MNHNS and CDR2 SASEGT. The DNA of the CDR3 is TGTGCCAGCAGAGCTATAGCGGGCCTATCCACAGATACGCAGTATTTT. The encoded protein is CASRAIAGLSTDTQYF.

This clonotype has ten or more counts. J is TRBJ1-5 and V is TRBV10-3; D not resolved. V lost 3 bases to trimming and J lost 0 bases, with 9 bases between them. Germline CDR1 reads ENHRY; CDR2 reads SYGVKD. CDR3 length equals 15 residues. CDR3 coding DNA: TGTGCCATCAGTGACACCGGGAATAGCAATCAGCCCCAGCATTTT. It is translated as CAISDTGNSNQPQHF.

In this sample, this clonotype turned up many times. V is TRBV20-1 and J is TRBJ2-7; TRBD1 aligns across 8 bases. V lost 0 bases to trimming and J lost 4 bases; unmatched junction nucleotides: 11. Per the germline V gene, CDR1 is DFQATT and CDR2 is SNEGSKA (reference sequence). The CDR3 extends over 16 amino acids. CDR3 sequence: CSARDLTGTGRYEQYF. CDR3 in DNA: TGCAGTGCTAGAGACCTGACCGGGACAGGCCGTTACGAGCAGTACTTC.

Remarks on this clonotype: This could be a read error, since a much larger clone is one nucleotide away. This chain joins TRBV5-4 and TRBJ1-1; maybe TRBD1 (5 bases). The germline CDR1 and CDR2 sequences are SGHNT and YYREEE (reference sequence). This CDR3 has 13 amino acids. CDR3 coding DNA: TGTACCAGCAGCTTTCGTGGCAGGGTTGAAGCTTTCTTT. This codes for CTSSFRGRVEAFF.